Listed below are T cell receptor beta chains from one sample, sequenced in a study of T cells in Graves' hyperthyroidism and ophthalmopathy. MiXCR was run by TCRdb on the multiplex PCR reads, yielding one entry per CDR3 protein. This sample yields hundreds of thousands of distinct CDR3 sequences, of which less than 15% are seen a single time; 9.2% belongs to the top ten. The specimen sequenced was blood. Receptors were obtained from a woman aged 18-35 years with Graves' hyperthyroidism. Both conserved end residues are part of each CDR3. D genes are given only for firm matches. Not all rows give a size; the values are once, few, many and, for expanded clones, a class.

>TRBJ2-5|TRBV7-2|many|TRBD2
TGTGCCAGCAGCTTAGGGCCCAGCGGGATGGGCGAGACCCAGTACTTC
CASSLGPSGMGETQYF
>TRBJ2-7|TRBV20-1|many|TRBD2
TGCAGTGCCAGTGAGCGGGAGGGCCTAAGCTCCTACGAGCAGTACTTC
CSASEREGLSSYEQYF
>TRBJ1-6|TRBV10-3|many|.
TGTGCCATCACTGAGGACTGGCGGGATAATTCACCCCTCCACTTT
CAITEDWRDNSPLHF
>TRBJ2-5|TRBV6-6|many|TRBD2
TGTGCCAGCAGTTATTCGAGGTATGCGGGAGTCGAAGAGACCCAGTACTTC
CASSYSRYAGVEETQYF
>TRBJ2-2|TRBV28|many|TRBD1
TGTGCCAGTCGACAGGGAGAGGCCGGGGAGCTGTTTTTT
CASRQGEAGELFF
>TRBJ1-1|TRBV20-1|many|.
TGCAGTGCTAGACCAGGGTTGTCGGCAAGTGAAGCTTTCTTT
CSARPGLSASEAFF
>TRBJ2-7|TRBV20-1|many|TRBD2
TGCAGCGCCGGACGGGGGGACTACGAGCAGTACTTC
CSAGRGDYEQYF
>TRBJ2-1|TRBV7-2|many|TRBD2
TGTGCCAGCAGCTTTACTAGCGGGAGCGACAATGAGCAGTTCTTC
CASSFTSGSDNEQFF
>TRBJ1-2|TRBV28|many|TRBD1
TGTGCCAGCAGGGTGACAGGGTACGGTGGCTACACCTTC
CASRVTGYGGYTF
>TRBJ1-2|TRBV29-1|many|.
TGCAGCGTTGCGGTGGGCCAGAACTATGGCTACACCTTC
CSVAVGQNYGYTF
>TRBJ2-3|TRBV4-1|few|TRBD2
TGCGCCAGCAGCCCCAAGACTAGCGGCACAGATACGCAGTATTTT
CASSPKTSGTDTQYF
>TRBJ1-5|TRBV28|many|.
TGTGCCAGCAGTTTAAGAAGGTATAGCAATCAGCCCCAGCATTTT
CASSLRRYSNQPQHF
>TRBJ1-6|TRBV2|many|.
TGTGCCAGCATGGCCGGGGAGGATTCACCCCTCCACTTT
CASMAGEDSPLHF
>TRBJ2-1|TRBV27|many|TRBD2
TGTGCCAGCAGTTGGGCCGGACTAGCGGTGACCTACAATGAGCAGTTCTTC
CASSWAGLAVTYNEQFF
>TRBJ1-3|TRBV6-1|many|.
TGTGCCAGCACCCGCGGTTCCTCTGGAAACACCATATATTTT
CASTRGSSGNTIYF
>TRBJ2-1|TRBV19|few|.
TGTGCCAGTAGTATACCGCCCGCCGAGCCCTACAATGAGCAGTTCTTC
CASSIPPAEPYNEQFF
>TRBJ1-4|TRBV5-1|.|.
TGCGCCAGCAGCTTGGGGGGCGCGGTACGGGAAAAACTGTTTTTT
CASSLGGAVREKLFF
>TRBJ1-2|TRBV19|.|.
TGTGCCAGTAGTATAGATCAGGAGGAGGTTTTTACCTATGGCTACACCTTC
CASSIDQEEVFTYGYTF
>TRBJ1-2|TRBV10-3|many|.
TGTGCCATCCAGGGAGGGGGGACTTCAAACTATGGCTACACCTTC
CAIQGGGTSNYGYTF
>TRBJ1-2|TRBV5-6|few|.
TGTGCCAGCAGCTCGTTAGAGCGCTACACCTTC
CASSSLERYTF
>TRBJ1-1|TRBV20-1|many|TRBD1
TGCAGTGCTAGAGGGGTCGGACAGGGATTTGAAGCTTTCTTT
CSARGVGQGFEAFF
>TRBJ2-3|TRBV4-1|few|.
TGCGCCAGCAGCCCCCATTGTACAGCCCATTCTAGCACAGATACGCAGTATTTT
CASSPHCTAHSSTDTQYF
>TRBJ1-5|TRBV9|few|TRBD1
TGTGCCAGCAGCGCAGCAGGGGACAGTGGACAGCCCCAGCATTTT
CASSAAGDSGQPQHF
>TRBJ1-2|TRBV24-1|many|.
TGTGCCACCAGTGATCCGGACAGACAAGGGAGCTATGGCTACACCTTC
CATSDPDRQGSYGYTF
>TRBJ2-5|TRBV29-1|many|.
TGCAGCACCGCGGCACAGAGTGAGACCCAGTACTTC
CSTAAQSETQYF
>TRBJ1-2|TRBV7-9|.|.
TGTGCCAGCAGCTTAGGGGGGCGGGGTCGTGACTATGGCTACACCTTC
CASSLGGRGRDYGYTF
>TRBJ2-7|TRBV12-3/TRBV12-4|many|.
TGTGCCAGCAGCCCCGGGACTCGCTACGAGCAGTACTTC
CASSPGTRYEQYF
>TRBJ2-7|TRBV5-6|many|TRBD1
TGTGCCAGCAGCTCTTCGTTTACCGGGACAGGGACATCCTACGAGCAGTACTTC
CASSSSFTGTGTSYEQYF
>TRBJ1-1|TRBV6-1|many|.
TGTGCCAGCAGTCAGATGGGGGGCACTGAAGCTTTCTTT
CASSQMGGTEAFF
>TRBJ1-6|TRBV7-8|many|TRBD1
TGTGCCAGCAGGCGGGACAGATCTAATTCACCCCTCCACTTT
CASRRDRSNSPLHF
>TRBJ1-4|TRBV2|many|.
TGTGCCAGCAGTGAAAGTTACGGGAATGAAAAACTGTTTTTT
CASSESYGNEKLFF
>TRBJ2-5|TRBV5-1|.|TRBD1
TGCGCCAGCAGCGAGGGGGCCCAAGAGACCCAGTACTTC
CASSEGAQETQYF
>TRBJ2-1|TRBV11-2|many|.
TGTGCCAGCAGCTTAGGACTGGAGCAGTTCTTC
CASSLGLEQFF
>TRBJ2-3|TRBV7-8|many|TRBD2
TGTGCCAGCAGCTTAGACCCCACCGGGACTACTCCCGCAGATACGCAGTATTTT
CASSLDPTGTTPADTQYF
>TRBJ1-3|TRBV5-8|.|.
TGTGCCAGCAGCTTGGTTACTACTGGAAACACCATATATTTT
CASSLVTTGNTIYF
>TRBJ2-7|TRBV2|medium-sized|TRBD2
TGTGCCAGCAGCTTAGGACTAGCGGGAGGGGTCCCCTACGAGCAGTACTTC
CASSLGLAGGVPYEQYF
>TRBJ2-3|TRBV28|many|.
TGTGCCAGCAGTTTAAAGTTGGCGGGCCCAAGCACAGATACGCAGTATTTT
CASSLKLAGPSTDTQYF
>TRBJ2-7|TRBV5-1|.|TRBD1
TGCGCCAGCAGCCACGCGCCGGGACAGGGATACGAGCAGTACTTC
CASSHAPGQGYEQYF
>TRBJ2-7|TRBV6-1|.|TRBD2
TGTGCCAGCAGACCGGGGGGGCTATCGTACGAGCAGTACTTC
CASRPGGLSYEQYF
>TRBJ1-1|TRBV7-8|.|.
TGTGCCAGCAGCTTAGGCAGGAACGCTGAAGCTTTCTTT
CASSLGRNAEAFF
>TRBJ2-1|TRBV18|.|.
TGTGCCAGCTCACCACCGGGGGCAGGCCCCCTTGCATGGAATGAGCAGTTCTTC
CASSPPGAGPLAWNEQFF
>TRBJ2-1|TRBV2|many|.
TGTGCCGGGGGTAGCTCCTACAATGAGCAGTTCTTC
CAGGSSYNEQFF
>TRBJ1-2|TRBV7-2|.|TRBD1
TGTGCCAGCCGCGGGACAGCATCCAACTATGGCTACACCTTC
CASRGTASNYGYTF
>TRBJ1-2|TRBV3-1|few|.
TGTGCCAGCAGCCCTCGAGGGGTGGGGTACACCTTC
CASSPRGVGYTF
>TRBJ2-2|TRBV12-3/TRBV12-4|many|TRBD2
TGTGCCAGCAGTTTGGGACTAGCGTCCACCGGGGAGCTGTTTTTT
CASSLGLASTGELFF
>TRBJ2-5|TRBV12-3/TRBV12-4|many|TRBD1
TGTGCCAGCAGTTCCCGGACAGGGGGCCAGGAGACCCAGTACTTC
CASSSRTGGQETQYF
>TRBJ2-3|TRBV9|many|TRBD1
TGTGCCAGCAGCCCAGGGGGACAGTTCACAGATACGCAGTATTTT
CASSPGGQFTDTQYF
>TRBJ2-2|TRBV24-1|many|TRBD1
TGTGCCACCAGTGATTACGACAGGGCCTCGAACACCGGGGAGCTGTTTTTT
CATSDYDRASNTGELFF
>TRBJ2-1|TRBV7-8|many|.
TGTGCCAGCAGCTTAGCCGAAGGTAGTCCGTTCTTC
CASSLAEGSPFF
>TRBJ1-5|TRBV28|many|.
TGTGCCAGCAGGCCTCCGTCCAATCAGCCCCAGCATTTT
CASRPPSNQPQHF
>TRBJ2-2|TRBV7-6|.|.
TGTGCCAGCAGCCCAGGCTCCGGGCGGGGGCCGAACACCGGGGAGCTGTTTTTT
CASSPGSGRGPNTGELFF
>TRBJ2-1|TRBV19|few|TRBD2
TGTGCCAGTAGCCCTAGCGGGATCTCTTGGGATGAGCAGTTCTTC
CASSPSGISWDEQFF
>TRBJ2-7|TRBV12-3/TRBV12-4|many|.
TGTGCCAGCAGTTTAGAAGAGGGCTACGAGCAGTACTTC
CASSLEEGYEQYF
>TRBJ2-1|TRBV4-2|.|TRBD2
TGTGCCAGCAGCCAAGAGGAAAGCGGGAGGGGGAATGAGCAGTTCTTC
CASSQEESGRGNEQFF